This T cell receptor (beta chain) is drawn from a study of OX40 agonist ivuxolimab in advanced cancers. The overall study: Given to patients was ivuxolimab, an agonistic anti-OX40 (CD134) antibody. Study-wide results and caveats: Partial responders receiving 0.1-3.0 mg/kg showed among the lowest clonal expansion. Among some nonresponders, normalized T-cell clonal expansion was also low.

No patient had autoimmune disease or received systemic immunosuppression. Germline assignment: CDR1 SGDLS and CDR2 YYNGEE. V was cut by 0 bases and J by 4 bases, with 13 bases left in between. The CDR3 loop spans 15 amino acids. Here immunoSEQ multiplex PCR was the method, and the copy in TCRdb shows in-frame clones only, minus some. The sample has under 70,000 clones, around 87% seen once. As regards this clone: No antigen is known for it.

The sequencing used CD4+ or CD8+ T cells sorted from blood, collected in a trial of the OX40 agonist ivuxolimab. The chain couples TRBV9 to TRBJ2-5; tentatively, D is TRBD2 (6 bases). The sequence came from an adult with an advanced solid tumor such as melanoma, head and neck, liver or kidney cancer. CDR3 DNA sequence: TGTGCCAGCAGCGTAGATTGGCGGGGTGGAGAGACCCAGTACTTC. Its translation is CASSVDWRGGETQYF.